The present entry profiles one TCR beta chain with its context. The antigen is not known. Sequencing used immunoSEQ multiplex PCR; TCRdb keeps in-frame clones, though not all of them. This sample has around 70,000 clones, with about 94% found just once. The data were obtained in a study of cytomegalovirus exposure and HLA in healthy donors. The wider study: The same platform was used for the 110 or so validation repertoires as for the approximately 670 first-cohort repertoires, as reported in a later analysis.

Whole-study results and caveats: Rare TCR sequences predominated, though certain public TCRs were found in many donors. Accounts indicate the classifier identified cytomegalovirus status with strong specificity and sensitivity.

V was clipped by 1 base and J by 6 bases; unmatched bases: 9. CDR3 length equals 17 residues. Germline loops: CDR1 SGHVS, CDR2 FQNEAQ. The source material was PBMCs. V gene TRBV7-8 combines with J gene TRBJ2-7; 13 nucleotides line up with TRBD2. This TCR was recovered from a man between 18 and 35 years old in good health and CMV-seropositive. The chain's CDR3 is CASSLGPRTSGSGEQYF. In nucleotides, the CDR3 is TGTGCCAGCAGCTTAGGGCCCCGGACTAGCGGGAGTGGCGAGCAGTACTTC.